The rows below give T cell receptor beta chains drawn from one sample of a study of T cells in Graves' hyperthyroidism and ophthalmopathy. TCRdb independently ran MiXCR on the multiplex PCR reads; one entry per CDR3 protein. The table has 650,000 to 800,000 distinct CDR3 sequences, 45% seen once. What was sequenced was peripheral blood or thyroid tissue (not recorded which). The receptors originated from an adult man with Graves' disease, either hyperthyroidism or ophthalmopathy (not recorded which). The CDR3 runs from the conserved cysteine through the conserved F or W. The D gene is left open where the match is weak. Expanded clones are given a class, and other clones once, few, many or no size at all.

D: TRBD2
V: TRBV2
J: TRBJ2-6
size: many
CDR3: CASKGLAGGTGANVLTF
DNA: TGTGCCAGCAAAGGACTAGCGGGGGGGACTGGGGCCAACGTCCTGACTTTC

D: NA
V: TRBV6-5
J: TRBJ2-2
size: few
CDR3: CASSYEGPANTGELFF
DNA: TGTGCCAGCAGTTACGAAGGACCAGCGAACACCGGGGAGCTGTTTTTT

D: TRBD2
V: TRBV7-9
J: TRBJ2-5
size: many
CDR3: CASSLAPTSVETQYF
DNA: TGTGCCAGCAGCTTAGCACCCACTAGCGTAGAGACCCAGTACTTC

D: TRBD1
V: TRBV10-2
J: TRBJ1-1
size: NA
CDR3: CASSQTGGENTEAFF
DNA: TGCGCCAGCAGTCAAACAGGGGGCGAGAACACTGAAGCTTTCTTT

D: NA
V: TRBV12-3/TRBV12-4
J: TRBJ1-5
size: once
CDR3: CASRLAGGANQPQHF
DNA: TGTGCCAGCAGGCTAGCGGGAGGGGCCAATCAGCCCCAGCATTTT

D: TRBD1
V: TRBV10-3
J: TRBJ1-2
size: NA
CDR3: CAITRQGVQPNYGYTF
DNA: TGTGCCATCACACGACAGGGGGTACAGCCTAACTATGGCTACACCTTC

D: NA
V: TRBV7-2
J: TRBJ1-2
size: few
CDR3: CASSQISSGGYYGYTF
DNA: TGTGCCAGCAGCCAGATATCTTCCGGAGGGTACTATGGCTACACCTTC

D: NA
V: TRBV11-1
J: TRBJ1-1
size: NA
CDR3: CASSTQGTEAFF
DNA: TGTGCCAGCAGTACCCAGGGGACTGAAGCTTTCTTT

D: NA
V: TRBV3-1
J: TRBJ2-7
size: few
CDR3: CASSQDGSIFTYEQYF
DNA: TGTGCCAGCAGCCAAGATGGTAGCATATTCACCTACGAGCAGTACTTC

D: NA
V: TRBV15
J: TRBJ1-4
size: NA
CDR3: CATSSLALREKLFF
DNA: TGTGCCACCAGCAGCTTAGCGCTAAGGGAAAAACTGTTTTTT

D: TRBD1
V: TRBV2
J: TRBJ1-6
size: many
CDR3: CASRRTGGNSPLHF
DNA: TGTGCCAGCAGGAGGACAGGGGGCAATTCACCCCTCCACTTT

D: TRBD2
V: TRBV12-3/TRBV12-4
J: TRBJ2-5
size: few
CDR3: CASSGGSARIGRETQYF
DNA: TGTGCCAGCAGCGGGGGGTCGGCGCGGATCGGACGGGAGACCCAGTACTTC

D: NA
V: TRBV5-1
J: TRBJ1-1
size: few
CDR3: CASSFLGSHTEAFF
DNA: TGCGCCAGCAGCTTTTTAGGGAGTCACACTGAAGCTTTCTTT

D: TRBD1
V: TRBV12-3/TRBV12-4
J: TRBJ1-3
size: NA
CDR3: CASSSPTGIGNTIYF
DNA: TGTGCCAGCAGTTCGCCGACAGGGATAGGAAACACCATATATTTT

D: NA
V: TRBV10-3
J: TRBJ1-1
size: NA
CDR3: CAIRGSMNTEAFF
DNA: TGTGCCATCAGAGGTTCCATGAACACTGAAGCTTTCTTT

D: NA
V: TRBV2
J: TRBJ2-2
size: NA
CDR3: CASSPTVQGTGELFF
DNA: TGTGCCAGCAGCCCGACAGTCCAGGGCACCGGGGAGCTGTTTTTT

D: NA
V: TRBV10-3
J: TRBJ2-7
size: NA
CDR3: CAISESGGGQSYEQYF
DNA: TGTGCCATCAGTGAGTCAGGTGGAGGTCAAAGTTACGAGCAGTACTTC

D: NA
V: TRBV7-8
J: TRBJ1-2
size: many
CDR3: CASSPDSDYGYTF
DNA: TGTGCCAGCAGCCCGGACAGTGACTATGGCTACACCTTC

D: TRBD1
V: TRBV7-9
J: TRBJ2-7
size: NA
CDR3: CASSQGQGSSEQYF
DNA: TGCGCCAGCAGCCAAGGACAGGGTTCCTCCGAGCAGTACTTC

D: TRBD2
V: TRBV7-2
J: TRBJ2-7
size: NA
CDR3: CASSSIAGGPVEQYF
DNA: TGTGCCAGCAGCTCCATAGCGGGGGGGCCGGTCGAGCAGTACTTC

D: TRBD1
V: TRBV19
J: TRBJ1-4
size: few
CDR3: CASSDRGRVEKLFF
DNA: TGTGCCAGTAGTGACAGGGGGCGCGTTGAAAAACTGTTTTTT

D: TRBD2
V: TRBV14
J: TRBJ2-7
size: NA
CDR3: CASSHFRTSGSYEQYF
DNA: TGTGCCAGCAGCCATTTTAGGACTAGCGGGAGTTACGAGCAGTACTTC

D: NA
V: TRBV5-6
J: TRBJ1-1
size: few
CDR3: CASSLGTVVTEAFF
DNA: TGTGCCAGCAGCTTGGGGACAGTAGTAACTGAAGCTTTCTTT

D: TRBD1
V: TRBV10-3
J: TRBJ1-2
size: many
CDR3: CAIGDRELVGYTF
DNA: TGTGCCATCGGAGACAGGGAGTTGGTTGGCTACACCTTC

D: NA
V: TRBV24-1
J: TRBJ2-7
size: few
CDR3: CARNYEQYF
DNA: TGTGCCCGAAACTACGAGCAGTACTTC

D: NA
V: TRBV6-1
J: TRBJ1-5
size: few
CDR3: CASRREVSNQPQHF
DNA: TGTGCCAGCAGGAGAGAAGTTAGCAATCAGCCCCAGCATTTT

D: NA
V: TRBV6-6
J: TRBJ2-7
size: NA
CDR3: CASSYSAGNYEQYF
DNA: TGTGCCAGCAGTTACTCGGCAGGGAACTACGAGCAGTACTTC

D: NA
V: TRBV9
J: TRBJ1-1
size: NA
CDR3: CASSVGNWKNTEAFF
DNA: TGTGCCAGCAGCGTAGGTAACTGGAAGAACACTGAAGCTTTCTTT

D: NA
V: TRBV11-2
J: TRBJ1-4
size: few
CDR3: CASSLGQQGIGKLFF
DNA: TGTGCCAGCAGCTTGGGACAACAAGGGATAGGAAAACTGTTTTTT

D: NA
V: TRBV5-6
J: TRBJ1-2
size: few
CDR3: CASSYPGTFYGYTF
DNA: TGTGCCAGCAGCTACCCCGGGACCTTCTATGGCTACACCTTC

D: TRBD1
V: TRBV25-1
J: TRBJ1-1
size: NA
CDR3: CASSPGQGVGGEAFF
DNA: TGTGCCAGCAGCCCGGGACAGGGGGTTGGTGGTGAAGCTTTCTTT

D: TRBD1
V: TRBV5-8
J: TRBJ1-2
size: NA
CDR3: CASSVKTGGSYGYTF
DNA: TGTGCCAGCAGCGTCAAGACAGGGGGCAGCTATGGCTACACCTTC

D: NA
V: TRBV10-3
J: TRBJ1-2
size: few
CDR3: CAISDFQDGTGYTF
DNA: TGTGCCATCAGTGATTTCCAGGACGGCACGGGCTACACCTTC

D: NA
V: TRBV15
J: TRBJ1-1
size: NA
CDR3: CATSRDTVLNTEAFF
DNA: TGTGCCACCAGCAGAGATACAGTTTTGAACACTGAAGCTTTCTTT

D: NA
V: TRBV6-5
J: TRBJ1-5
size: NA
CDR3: CAISYSGRDSNQPQHF
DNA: TGTGCCATCAGTTACTCCGGCAGAGATAGCAATCAGCCCCAGCATTTT

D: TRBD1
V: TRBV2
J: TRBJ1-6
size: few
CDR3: CASSGQGGSPLHF
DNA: TGTGCCAGCAGTGGACAGGGGGGATCCCCCCTCCACTTT

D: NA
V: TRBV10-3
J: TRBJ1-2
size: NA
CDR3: CAISESEAHYGYTF
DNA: TGTGCCATCAGTGAGTCGGAGGCCCACTATGGCTACACCTTC

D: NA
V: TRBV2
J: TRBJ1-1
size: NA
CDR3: CASRVRSGYTEAFF
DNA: TGTGCCAGCAGGGTTCGTTCTGGATACACTGAAGCTTTCTTT

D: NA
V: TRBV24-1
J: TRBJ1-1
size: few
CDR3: CATYLGQTNTEAFF
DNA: TGTGCCACCTACCTGGGGCAGACGAACACTGAAGCTTTCTTT

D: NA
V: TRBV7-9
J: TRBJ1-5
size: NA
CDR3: CASSPGHGGNQPQHF
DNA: TGTGCCAGCAGCCCGGGACACGGGGGTAATCAGCCCCAGCATTTT

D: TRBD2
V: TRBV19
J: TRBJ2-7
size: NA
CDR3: CAWALGGLAGGEQYF
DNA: TGTGCCTGGGCTTTAGGGGGACTAGCGGGCGGGGAGCAGTACTTC

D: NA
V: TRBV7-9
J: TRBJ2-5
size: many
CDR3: CASSFLRGQETQYF
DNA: TGTGCCAGCAGCTTTCTCCGGGGCCAAGAGACCCAGTACTTC

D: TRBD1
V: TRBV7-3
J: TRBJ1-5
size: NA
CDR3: CASRLTGDLNQPQHF
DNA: TGTGCCAGCAGACTAACAGGGGACCTAAATCAGCCCCAGCATTTT

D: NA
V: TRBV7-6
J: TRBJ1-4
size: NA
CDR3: CASSRPGKLFF
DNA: TGTGCCAGCAGCCGACCGGGAAAACTGTTTTTT

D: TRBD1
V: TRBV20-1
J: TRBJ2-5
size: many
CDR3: CSARNGQGETQYF
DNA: TGCAGTGCTAGAAATGGACAGGGGGAGACCCAGTACTTC

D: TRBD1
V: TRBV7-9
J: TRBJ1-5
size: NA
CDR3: CASSSTGGQQPQHF
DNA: TGTGCCAGCAGCTCTACAGGGGGGCAGCAGCCCCAGCATTTT

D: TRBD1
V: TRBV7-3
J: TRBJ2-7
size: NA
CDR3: CASSYPAGQGTYEQYF
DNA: TGTGCCAGCAGTTACCCCGCGGGACAGGGGACCTACGAGCAGTACTTC

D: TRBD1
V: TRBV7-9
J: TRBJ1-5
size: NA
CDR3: CASSHTGESQPQHF
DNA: TGTGCCAGCAGCCACACAGGGGAGAGTCAGCCCCAGCATTTT

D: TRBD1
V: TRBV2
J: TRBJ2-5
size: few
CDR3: CASSQGQGSGETQYF
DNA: TGTGCCAGCAGCCAGGGACAGGGAAGTGGAGAGACCCAGTACTTC

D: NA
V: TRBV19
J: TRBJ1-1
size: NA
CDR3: CASSNAENTEAFF
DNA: TGTGCCAGTAGTAATGCGGAGAACACTGAAGCTTTCTTT

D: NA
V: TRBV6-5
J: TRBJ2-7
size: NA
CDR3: CAVGSGYSYEQYF
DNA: TGTGCTGTGGGGAGTGGGTACTCCTACGAGCAGTACTTC

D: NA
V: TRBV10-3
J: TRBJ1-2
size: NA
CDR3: CAISESHGEDRSVYGYTF
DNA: TGTGCCATCAGTGAGTCCCACGGTGAAGACAGATCTGTCTATGGCTACACCTTC

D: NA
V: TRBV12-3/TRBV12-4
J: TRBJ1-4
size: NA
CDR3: CASSFGVRSEKLFF
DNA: TGTGCCAGCAGTTTTGGGGTGAGGAGTGAAAAACTGTTTTTT

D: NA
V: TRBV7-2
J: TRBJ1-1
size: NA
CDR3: CASSLGLRNTEAFF
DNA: TGTGCCAGCAGCTTAGGGCTCCGTAACACTGAAGCTTTCTTT

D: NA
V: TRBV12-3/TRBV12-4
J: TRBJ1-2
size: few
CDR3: CASSLGRHPSF
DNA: TGTGCCAGCAGTTTGGGAAGGCACCCGTCCTTC